Presented here are 18 T cell receptor beta chains from one specimen sequenced in a study of Ad26.COV2.S vaccination and SARS-CoV-2 variants. Documented treatment: about 20 received Ad26.COV2.S at low or high dose, single or two shots; several received placebo; per-sample allocation not given. Collection of samples fell on day 63 after the first vaccine or placebo injection. Assay: immunoSEQ multiplex PCR; the TCRdb copy retains only in-frame clones and omits some. The table lists around 400,000 clones, roughly 90% of them singletons. Source: peripheral blood, taken in a trial of Ad26.COV2.S vaccine versus placebo. Every receptor here comes from a person between 18 and 65 years old who received the Ad26.COV2.S COVID-19 vaccine or a placebo.

The chain uses TRBV19 and TRBJ2-3; the D is unclear. The CDR3 covers 15 residues. Deletions cut 3 bases from V and 7 bases from J, with 17 bases between. Germline loops: CDR1 LNHDA, CDR2 SQIVND (reference sequence). CDR3: CASSIKLPMGNTQYF. In nucleotides, the CDR3 is TGTGCCAGTAGTATTAAGCTTCCGATGGGGAATACGCAGTATTTT.

The chain is built from TRBV27 and TRBJ2-7, with TRBD2 identical over 7 bases. This CDR3 is 14 amino acids long. The J segment lost 6 bases and the V segment lost 6 bases, leaving 11 bases of the junction unmatched. Germline V gene data show CDR1 as MNHEY and CDR2 as SMNVEV (reference sequence). The CDR3 reads CASSRSGFESEQYF. The CDR3 DNA reads TGTGCCAGCAGCCGTAGCGGGTTCGAAAGCGAGCAGTACTTC.

CDR3 bases: TGTGCCAGCAGCCAAAGGGGTACCCTCCACGAGCAGTACTTC. This codes for CASSQRGTLHEQYF. The chain is built from TRBV3-1 (or the pseudogene TRBV3-2) and TRBJ2-7; perhaps TRBD1 as D (5 bases). Trimming cost V 2 bases and J 5 bases, with 13 bases left between them. CDR1 and CDR2 (germline): LGHDT, YNNKEL (reference sequence). The CDR3 extends over 14 amino acids.

J is TRBJ1-5 and V is TRBV10-2; maybe TRBD1 (6 bases). Trimming took off 7 bases at V and 2 bases at J, with 12 bases between the two ends. Per germline, CDR1 WSHSY and CDR2 SAAADI. The CDR3 runs to 14 residues. The CDR3 coding sequence is TGCGCCAGCACAGGGGCAACTGGCAATCAGCCCCAGCATTTT. Amino acids: CASTGATGNQPQHF.

The V call is TRBV5-4, the J call TRBJ2-1; D is unclear. The CDR3 spans 14 residues. V was shortened by 4 bases and J by 7 bases, with 15 bases between the two germline ends. The germline V gene encodes CDR1 SGHNT and CDR2 YYREEE (reference sequence). Written as DNA, the CDR3 is TGTGCCAGCAGCCCAAGCGTCATGATGAATGAGCAGTTCTTC. Protein sequence: CASSPSVMMNEQFF.

The chain has TRBV10-3 and TRBJ1-2; tentatively, D is TRBD1 (5 bases). V was shortened by 7 bases and J by 2 bases, with 11 bases between the two germline ends. The germline CDR1 and CDR2 sequences are ENHRY and SYGVKD. The CDR3 consists of 13 residues. DNA for the CDR3: TGTGCCATCACCAGGGTCGAAAACTATGGCTACACCTTC. Encoded protein: CAITRVENYGYTF.

In this sample, this clone turned up once. The chain carries TRBV28 and TRBJ1-6, with TRBD1 identical over 7 bases. CDR3 length equals 17 residues. After removal of 1 base from V and 6 bases from J, the junction contained 9 bases not matched to a gene. The germline V gene has CDR1 MDHEN and CDR2 SYDVKM. CDR3 in amino acids: CASSLYLGQSFNSPLHF. The CDR3 DNA sequence: TGTGCCAGCAGTTTATACTTGGGACAGAGTTTTAATTCACCCCTCCACTTT. Using reference TRBV28 and TRBJ1-6 for the parts outside the CDR3, the full variable domain is DVKVTQSSRYLVKRTGEKVFLECVQDMDHENMFWYRQDPGLGLRLIYFSYDVKMKEKGDIPEGYSVSREKKERFSLILESASTNQTSMYLCASSLYLGQSFNSPLHFGNGTRLTVT.

The rearrangement links TRBV28 to TRBJ2-3; the D gene is possibly TRBD2 (6 bases). Germline CDR1 reads MDHEN; CDR2 reads SYDVKM. V shed 4 bases and J shed 6 bases, with 17 bases lying between them. This CDR3 region has 15 residues. CDR3 amino acids: CASSSPGAGTDTQYF. For the CDR3, the DNA is TGTGCCAGCAGTTCCCCCGGGGCGGGGACCGATACGCAGTATTTT.

This clone has just one count. V usage is TRBV4-2 and J usage is TRBJ1-1; weak D call: TRBD1 (6 bases). V lost 1 base, J lost 1 base, and 10 bases lay in between. The CDR3 extends over 15 amino acids. Germline lookup yields CDR1 LGHNA and CDR2 YNFKEQ. The CDR3 reads CASSQAGVTNTEAFF. The CDR3 nucleotides are TGTGCCAGCAGCCAAGCAGGGGTCACGAACACTGAAGCTTTCTTT.

This clone was seen a single time. V and J are TRBV16 and TRBJ1-1, with unresolved D. The CDR3 has 14 residues. V lost 5 bases, J lost 2 bases, and 12 bases lay in between. Looked up from germline, CDR1 is KGHSY and CDR2 is FQNENV. CDR3 in DNA: TGTGCCAGCAGCTCCCGGACGGATAACACTGAAGCTTTCTTT. Its protein is CASSSRTDNTEAFF.

CDR3 region: CASSEAYPAGSGANVLTF. The CDR3 bases are TGTGCCAGCAGTGAAGCTTATCCAGCCGGTTCTGGGGCCAACGTCCTGACTTTC. The V call is TRBV6-1, the J call TRBJ2-6; D not certain. The V end was cut by 0 bases, the J end by 1 base, with 13 bases between. CDR3 length equals 18 residues. CDR1 MNHNS and CDR2 SASEGT come from the germline V gene.

This chain links TRBV12-3 or TRBV12-4 with TRBJ1-1, with 7 bases that match TRBD1. The CDR3 contains 13 residues. V shed 6 bases, J shed 1 base, and the junction held 2 bases outside the gene matches. DNA of the CDR3: TGTGCCAGCAGGCGGGACAGGAACACTGAAGCTTTCTTT. Protein product: CASRRDRNTEAFF.

V gene TRBV19 combines with J gene TRBJ1-2; D gene unclear. Germline V gene data show CDR1 as LNHDA and CDR2 as SQIVND (reference sequence). V lost 1 base, J lost 5 bases, and 8 bases lay in between. This CDR3 spans 13 amino acids. CDR3 sequence: CASSIAREYGYTF. Written as DNA, the CDR3 is TGTGCCAGTAGTATAGCTAGAGAATATGGCTACACCTTC. The full variable domain, its missing parts supplied by reference TRBV19 and TRBJ1-2, is DGGITQSPKYLFRKEGQNVTLSCEQNLNHDAMYWYRQDPGQGLRLIYYSQIVNDFQKGDIAEGYSVSREKKESFPLTVTSAQKNPTAFYLCASSIAREYGYTFGSGTRLTVV.

This chain joins TRBV4-3 and TRBJ2-7; 8 bases map to TRBD2. The length of the CDR3 is 13 residues. V lost 3 bases to trimming and J lost 6 bases; unmatched junction nucleotides: 4. Germline-derived CDR1 and CDR2 are LGHNA and YSLEER. This chain's CDR3 is CASSHQTSVEQYF. The CDR3 nucleotides are TGCGCCAGCAGCCACCAGACTAGCGTCGAGCAGTACTTC.

This clone was seen only once. This chain connects TRBV12-3 or TRBV12-4 to TRBJ2-5; D uncertain. The germline V and J ends were trimmed by 3 bases and 2 bases, with 7 bases remaining between them. The CDR3 has 13 amino acids. CDR3 residues: CASSFGRQETQYF. CDR3 bases: TGTGCCAGCAGTTTCGGCAGACAAGAGACCCAGTACTTC.

The chain carries TRBV5-8 and TRBJ2-7; 12 positions agree with TRBD2. Germline V lookup: CDR1 SGHTS, CDR2 YDEGEE. This CDR3 has 15 residues. V shed 4 bases, J shed 7 bases, and the junction held 9 bases outside the gene matches. The CDR3 sequence is CASSPLAGGPGEQYF. The CDR3 nucleotides are TGTGCCAGCAGCCCCCTAGCGGGAGGGCCGGGGGAGCAGTACTTC. The variable domain in full, with the rest retrieved from reference TRBV5-8 and TRBJ2-7, is EAGVTQSPTHLIKTRGQQATLRCSPISGHTSVYWYQQALGLGLQFLLWYDEGEERNRGNFPPRFSGRQFPNYSSELNVNALELEDSALYLCASSPLAGGPGEQYFGPGTRLTVT.

The chain links TRBV19 to TRBJ2-1; 10 nucleotides align to TRBD1. Per the germline V gene, CDR1 is LNHDA and CDR2 is SQIVND (reference sequence). The CDR3 sequence is 16 residues long. V shed 3 bases, J shed 5 bases, and the junction held 7 bases outside the gene matches. The CDR3 DNA reads TGTGCCAGTAGTATTCTCGGACAGGGGGAGAACAATGAGCAGTTCTTC. This translates into CASSILGQGENNEQFF.

The chain has TRBV9 and TRBJ1-1; a possible D gene is TRBD1 (6 bases). The CDR3 is 15 amino acids. Germline loops: CDR1 SGDLS, CDR2 YYNGEE. V was cut by 1 base and J by 7 bases, with 17 bases left in between. CDR3 in amino acids: CASSVRHGGGGEAFF. The CDR3, as DNA: TGTGCCAGCAGCGTACGACATGGTGGGGGCGGTGAAGCTTTCTTT.